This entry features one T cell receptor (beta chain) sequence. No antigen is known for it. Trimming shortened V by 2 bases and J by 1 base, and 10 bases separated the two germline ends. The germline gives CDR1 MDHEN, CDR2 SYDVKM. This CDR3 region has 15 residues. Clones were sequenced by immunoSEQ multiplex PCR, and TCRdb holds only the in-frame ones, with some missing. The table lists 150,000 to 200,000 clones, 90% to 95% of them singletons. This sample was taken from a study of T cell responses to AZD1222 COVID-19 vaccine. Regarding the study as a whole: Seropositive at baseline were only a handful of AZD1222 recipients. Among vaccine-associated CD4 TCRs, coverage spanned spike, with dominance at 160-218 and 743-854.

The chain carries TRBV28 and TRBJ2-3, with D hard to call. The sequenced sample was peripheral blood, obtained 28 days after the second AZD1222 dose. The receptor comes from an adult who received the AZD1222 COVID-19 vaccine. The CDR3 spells CASSLKLSGTDTQYF. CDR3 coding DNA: TGTGCCAGCAGTTTAAAACTAAGCGGCACAGATACGCAGTATTTT.